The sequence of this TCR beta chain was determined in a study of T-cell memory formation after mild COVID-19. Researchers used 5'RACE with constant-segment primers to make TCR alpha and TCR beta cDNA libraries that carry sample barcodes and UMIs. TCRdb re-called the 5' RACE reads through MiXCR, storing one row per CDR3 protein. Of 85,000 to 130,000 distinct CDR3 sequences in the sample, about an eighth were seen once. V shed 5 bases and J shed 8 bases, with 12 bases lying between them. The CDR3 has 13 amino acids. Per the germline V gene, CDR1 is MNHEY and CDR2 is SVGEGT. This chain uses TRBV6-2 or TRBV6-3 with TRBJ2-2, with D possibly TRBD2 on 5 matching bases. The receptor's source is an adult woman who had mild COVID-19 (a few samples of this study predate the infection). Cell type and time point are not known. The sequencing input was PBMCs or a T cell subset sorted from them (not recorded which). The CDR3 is CASSDYAVGELFF. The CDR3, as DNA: TGTGCCAGCAGTGACTATGCTGTGGGGGAGCTGTTTTTT.